This T cell receptor (beta chain) appears in the sequencing data of a study of naive and memory T cell subsets (dated by TCRdb to 2016 to 2017). Background for the entire study: An open-source, UMI-based TCR alpha and beta sequencing pipeline was applied to sorted naive and memory peripheral blood T cell subsets. IgG serology results and the functional CMV T cell responses were in complete agreement. RNA was DNase-treated and reverse transcribed with TCR constant-region primers, mostly using SuperScript III.

General findings and caveats noted by the study authors: No ground truth was available to validate the repertoire findings for the naive and memory subsets. After error correction, only a single occurrence was seen for over 95% of naive TCR sequences, so much steeper abundance distributions were produced than in memory subsets. RNA-based TCR counts may be influenced by expression changes linked to T cell activation and differentiation. In both CD4 and CD8 cells, the Gini index increased while Shannon and inverse Simpson diversity decreased from naive through CM, EM and EMRA. Single alpha or beta chain sequences, rather than paired alpha/beta receptors, were used to define clonotypes. The abundance of TCRs followed a power law with an exponent that differed between naive and memory subsets yet stayed consistent across the three individuals. A few larger clonotypes were present in naive repertoires, particularly the CD8 repertoires, and these clonotypes were possibly memory cells re-expressing CD45RA.

From the second PCR step on, the TCR alpha and beta chain libraries were amplified in separate reactions. CMV status of each donor was established by measuring IFNgamma production from CD4+ T cells after fresh PBMCs were stimulated overnight with CMV viral lysate. Miltenyi beads were used first to positively select CD4 T cells, and CD8 T cells were then positively selected from the CD4-negative fraction. Cells were stained for CD3, CD4, CD8, CD45RA, CD27 and a live/dead dye and were sorted on a BD Aria II into four subsets based on CD45RA and CD27. A few healthy volunteers provided blood, and each donor's sample was split into CD4 and CD8 T cells and then further divided into four differentiation subsets. About 110 ml of peripheral blood was collected from each donor, and PBMC were isolated from the blood using Ficoll-Paque PLUS density-gradient centrifugation. Sorted cells were lysed in RLT buffer, and RNA was extracted with a Qiagen RNeasy kit and stored at -80°C.

The library was prepared using UMI-ligation and nested PCR. An equimolar mix of two oligonucleotides covering both TRBC1 and TRBC2 was used as the beta constant-region primer. Four rounds of PCR were used to amplify ligated cDNA, with nested alpha and beta constant-region primers being used together with the SP2 primer. A single-stranded oligonucleotide carrying the SP2 primer and a 12-nucleotide UMI was ligated to the 3' end of the cDNA by T4 RNA ligase 1. Incubation of the ligation reaction lasted roughly 18-24 hours at 16 degrees C. PCR2 was typically performed as a SYBR Green qPCR and was stopped at a predetermined threshold so that over-amplification was prevented. Agencourt AMPure XP magnetic beads were used for all purifications after the first. Libraries were quantified by Qubit and checked on a TapeStation, where a main peak was expected near 650 bp. The pooled libraries were sequenced on an Illumina MiSeq using v2 2x251 paired-end kits, which usually yielded 1-2 million reads per sample. Each sample's library went into the pool at roughly 4.4 nM, and about 4.5-7.5% PhiX was added to help with cluster recognition. Under the source paper's analysis protocol: Using tag matching that tolerated one base-pair mismatch, Decombinator assigned V and J genes to FASTQ reads that had been processed by Demultiplexor. Collapsinator relied on UMIs to fix sequencing errors as well as frequency errors caused by PCR heterogeneity. CDR3Translator translated TCRs and extracted CDR3s from the conserved cysteine to the FGXG phenylalanine, flagging non-productive sequences. Repertoires were subsampled to equal numbers of UMI-defined TCRs before Gini, Shannon entropy and inverse Simpson indices were calculated. Power-law fits to clonotype abundance distributions were performed by maximum likelihood within the linear range. For one naive CD8 sample, the pipeline and MIGEC produced similar UMI counts, unique TCR numbers and clonal distributions. In one analysis, naive TCRs also found in any memory subset of the same donor were removed from the naive repertoire. A set of roughly 6,600 CMV-associated CDR3 sequences, compiled from VDJdb and a published dataset, was used to search the repertoires. The public reads were run again by TCRdb, first through fastp at Q25 and then through MiXCR, and only productive beta chains were kept. All rows with the same CDR3 protein become a single entry with the most common DNA and genes. TCRdb assigned the V and J calls; the authors' analysis was not used. In this sample the table shows roughly 150,000 distinct CDR3 sequences, 15% to 25% of which occur a single time. Around 0.63% of the sample is in the top ten clones.

About this clonotype itself: Its binding antigen is unknown. Within one base of it there is no much larger clone, and no base qualities were kept.

For CDR1 and CDR2, the germline V gene lists SGHTA and FQGNSA. V is cut back by 4 bases and J by 1 base, with 18 bases in the junction unmatched. Its CDR3 holds 21 amino acids, cysteine through phenylalanine. Only the CDR3 DNA is retained, 63 bases long and in frame from the first base. This TCR derives from a human donor in good health. The source material was naive CD8+ T cells from blood. Interpreted using the paper, the cell subset or site label stands for: naive T cells, CD45RA high CD27+. The chain is made from TRBV7-2 and TRBJ2-1, and 11 junction bases match TRBD2. The CDR3 protein sequence reads: CASSSEGRETSGIGSYNEQFF. The nucleotide sequence is given as TGTGCCAGCAGCTCAGAGGGCCGGGAGACTAGCGGGATTGGGTCCTACAATGAGCAGTTCTTC.